The 24 T cell receptor beta chains given below trace back to one sample, sequenced in a study of blood T cell repertoires in COVID-19 (dated by TCRdb to about 2020). The method was the immunoSEQ multiplex PCR assay. Drawn from immuneACCESS, this table holds only the in-frame rearrangements with V and J called that TCRdb kept. Clones are partly lost; checked studies trace under half to an unresolved V gene and leave the rest unexplained. Counted in this sample were over 300,000 clones; roughly 88% of them appeared once. The ten largest clones take up around 2.2% of the sample. What was sequenced was PBMCs or T cells enriched from blood (not recorded which). These receptors were taken from a man aged 30 to 45 who had recovered from COVID-19.

The chain uses TRBV7-9 and TRBJ2-1, with D unclear. There are 14 residues in the CDR3. Trimming left V 2 bases short and J 6 bases short, with 11 bases between. Germline loops: CDR1 SEHNR, CDR2 FQNEAQ (reference sequence). For the CDR3, the DNA is TGTGCCAGCAGCTTAAGTCTTTCGGGCAATGAGCAGTTCTTC. It specifies CASSLSLSGNEQFF.

The genes are TRBV29-1 and TRBJ1-5, with D perhaps TRBD1 (6 bases). Germline assignment: CDR1 SQVTM and CDR2 ANQGSEA. The CDR3 has 13 residues. V lost 6 bases and J 3 bases, leaving 12 bases between the germline ends. CDR3 coding DNA: TGCAGCGTCGCCACAGGGACCAATCAGCCCCAGCATTTT. This gives the protein CSVATGTNQPQHF.

The CDR3 coding sequence is TGTGCCAGCAGCTTAGCGGGTAACAGGGTGGAAGCTTTCTTT. Translation gives CASSLAGNRVEAFF. The gene calls are TRBV11-1 and TRBJ1-1; perhaps TRBD1 as D (6 bases). The CDR3 spans 14 residues. V dropped 0 bases and J dropped 8 bases, with 13 bases sitting between them. CDR1 and CDR2 from the germline V gene are SGHAT and FQDESV (reference sequence).

This chain connects TRBV6-5 to TRBJ1-1; D remains ambiguous. Germline CDR1 and CDR2: MNHEY and SVGAGI. V was pared by 6 bases and J by 1 base, with 6 bases between. The CDR3 loop spans 12 amino acids. The DNA for the CDR3 is TGTGCCAGCAGGACTAAGAACACTGAAGCTTTCTTT. This codes for CASRTKNTEAFF.

The V call is TRBV19, the J call TRBJ1-1; no clear D gene. V dropped 1 base and J dropped 10 bases, with 7 bases sitting between them. CDR1 is LNHDA and CDR2 is SQIVND in the germline V gene (reference sequence). The CDR3 has 11 residues. CDR3 protein: CASSIVYRAFF. The CDR3 bases are TGTGCCAGTAGTATAGTCTATAGAGCTTTCTTT.

The chain links TRBV7-2 to TRBJ1-3; no clear D. The germline CDR1 and CDR2 sequences are SGHTA and FQGNSA. This CDR3 is built from 15 residues. V lost 3 bases and J lost 0, with 9 bases in between. The CDR3 bases are TGTGCCAGCAGCTTTCTGACAAGCTCTGGAAACACCATATATTTT. This translates into CASSFLTSSGNTIYF. The whole variable domain, remainder taken from reference TRBV7-2 and TRBJ1-3, is GAGVSQSPSNKVTEKGKDVELRCDPISGHTALYWYRQSLGQGLEFLIYFQGNSAPDKSGLPSDRFSAERTGGSVSTLTIQRTQQEDSAVYLCASSFLTSSGNTIYFGEGSWLTVV.

The V gene is TRBV7-9, the J gene TRBJ2-7, with 10 bases identical to TRBD1. V lost 8 bases, J lost 2 bases, and 6 bases stayed unmatched. Per the germline V gene, CDR1 is SEHNR and CDR2 is FQNEAQ (reference sequence). This CDR3 spans 14 amino acids. CDR3 loop: CASAGGTGAYEQYF. CDR3 nucleotide sequence: TGTGCCAGCGCCGGAGGGACAGGGGCCTACGAGCAGTACTTC. The whole variable domain, remainder taken from reference TRBV7-9 and TRBJ2-7, is DTGVSQNPRHKITKRGQNVTFRCDPISEHNRLYWYRQTLGQGPEFLTYFQNEAQLEKSRLLSDRFSAERPKGSFSTLEIQRTEQGDSAMYLCASAGGTGAYEQYFGPGTRLTVT.

The chain uses TRBV19 and TRBJ2-2; 10 bases align to TRBD1. Looked up from germline, CDR1 is LNHDA and CDR2 is SQIVND (reference sequence). Germline trimming cut 7 bases from V and 3 bases from J; bases unmatched to any gene: 2. The CDR3 has 14 amino acids. The CDR3 nucleotides are TGTGCCAGTAAAGGGACAGGGGACACCGGGGAGCTGTTTTTT. This encodes CASKGTGDTGELFF.

J is TRBJ1-2 and V is TRBV14; a possible D gene is TRBD1 (5 bases). CDR3 length equals 13 residues. Trimming cost V 4 bases and J 4 bases, with 10 bases left between them. Germline V lookup: CDR1 SGHDN, CDR2 FVKESK. This chain's CDR3 is CASSPGLIYGYTF. The CDR3 DNA reads as TGTGCCAGCAGCCCGGGACTAATCTATGGCTACACCTTC. The full variable domain, rest sourced from reference TRBV14 and TRBJ1-2, is EAGVTQFPSHSVIEKGQTVTLRCDPISGHDNLYWYRRVMGKEIKFLLHFVKESKQDESGMPNNRFLAERTGGTYSTLKVQPAELEDSGVYFCASSPGLIYGYTFGSGTRLTVV.

The chain has TRBV7-3 and TRBJ2-2, with no clear D. V shed 0 bases and J shed 4 bases, with 3 bases lying between them. Germline loops: CDR1 SGHTA, CDR2 FQGTGA. CDR3 length: 13 residues. The CDR3 reads CASSLTATGELFF. The CDR3 region has the DNA TGTGCCAGCAGCTTAACGGCCACCGGGGAGCTGTTTTTT.

V is TRBV5-6 and J is TRBJ1-5; D call uncertain. The CDR3 loop spans 15 amino acids. V was pared by 4 bases and J by 6 bases, with 17 bases between. Germline CDR1 reads SGHDT; CDR2 reads YYEEEE. CDR3 loop: CASSLGSGDSQPQHF. The CDR3 DNA reads as TGTGCCAGCAGCCTGGGTTCCGGGGATAGTCAGCCCCAGCATTTT.

This chain links TRBV9 with TRBJ1-2, with D perhaps TRBD1 (5 bases). Germline lookup yields CDR1 SGDLS and CDR2 YYNGEE. Deletions cut 7 bases from V and 6 bases from J, with 10 bases between. There are 11 residues in the CDR3. The CDR3 reads CASGGGDGYTF. DNA for the CDR3: TGTGCCAGCGGCGGGGGGGATGGCTACACCTTC.

The V and J genes are TRBV12-3 or TRBV12-4 and TRBJ2-1; tentatively, D is TRBD2 (6 bases). There are 13 residues in the CDR3. Trimming left V 3 bases short and J 8 bases short, with 11 bases between. The CDR3 DNA is TGTGCCAGCAGTTTGTCGGGGGAAGATGAGCAGTTCTTC. Residues: CASSLSGEDEQFF.

V usage is TRBV11-3 and J usage is TRBJ2-1; TRBD2 matches at 15 bases. Trimming removed 6 bases from V and 11 bases from J; junction bases left unmatched: 5. Germline values: CDR1 SGHNT, CDR2 YENEEA. This CDR3 has 14 residues. The CDR3 sequence is CASSSGTSGGQQFF. CDR3 sequence (DNA): TGTGCCAGCAGTTCCGGGACTAGCGGGGGGCAGCAGTTCTTC.

The gene calls are TRBV9 and TRBJ1-2; a possible D gene is TRBD1 (6 bases). The CDR3 consists of 14 residues. Germline lookup yields CDR1 SGDLS and CDR2 YYNGEE. V was cut by 6 bases and J by 8 bases, with 20 bases left in between. The CDR3 nucleotides read TGTGCCAGCACCAGAATAACTACAGGGCCGGGCTACACCTTC. Amino acids: CASTRITTGPGYTF.

The chain joins TRBV5-1 to TRBJ2-3; no clear D. CDR3 length: 16 amino acids. V shed 0 bases and J shed 0 bases, with 11 bases lying between them. CDR1 is SGHRS, CDR2 YFSETQ, per germline. The CDR3 reads CASSLAALTSTDTQYF. CDR3 coding DNA: TGCGCCAGCAGCTTGGCTGCTTTAACTAGCACAGATACGCAGTATTTT. The entire variable domain, with the rest obtained from reference TRBV5-1 and TRBJ2-3, is as follows: KAGVTQTPRYLIKTRGQQVTLSCSPISGHRSVSWYQQTPGQGLQFLFEYFSETQRNKGNFPGRFSGRQFSNSRSEMNVSTLELGDSALYLCASSLAALTSTDTQYFGPGTRLTVL.

J is TRBJ1-2 and V is TRBV18, with TRBD1 matching over 9 bases. With V trimmed by 6 bases and J by 2 bases, 4 bases remained unmatched. The CDR3 consists of 14 residues. Germline V lookup: CDR1 KGHSH, CDR2 LQKENI. CDR3 sequence (DNA): TGTGCCAGCTCGAGGGACAGGGAGAACTATGGCTACACCTTC. This codes for CASSRDRENYGYTF.

The gene calls are TRBV2 and TRBJ2-1; the D gene is possibly TRBD1 (6 bases). V lost 2 bases to trimming and J lost 3 bases, with 11 bases between them. Germline V gene lookup returns CDR1 SNHLY and CDR2 FYNNEI. This CDR3 region has 15 residues. The CDR3 here is CASSELAGDYNEQFF. CDR3 DNA: TGTGCCAGCAGTGAATTAGCAGGGGACTACAATGAGCAGTTCTTC.

CDR3 bases: TGTGCCAGCAGCTTAGCCCTAGCGGTCAACAATGAGCAGTTCTTC. It codes for CASSLALAVNNEQFF. This chain connects TRBV13 to TRBJ2-1; TRBD2 matches at 7 bases. The germline V gene has CDR1 PRHDT and CDR2 FYEKMQ (reference sequence). The CDR3 runs 15 residues. V was pared by 1 base and J by 5 bases, with 5 bases of the junction left unmatched.

The rearrangement uses TRBV24-1 and TRBJ2-7; a weak D match, TRBD2 (6 bases). Germline V lookup: CDR1 KGHDR, CDR2 SFDVKD. The CDR3 totals 16 residues. Deletions cut 9 bases from V and 0 bases from J, with 20 bases between. CDR3 sequence reads: CATDYPSAVNSYEQYF. The CDR3 DNA reads TGTGCCACCGACTACCCTAGCGCGGTTAACTCCTACGAGCAGTACTTC.

The chain carries TRBV12-3 or TRBV12-4 and TRBJ2-5; 9 bases match TRBD1. The trim removed 6 bases at V and 5 bases at J, leaving 1 base unmatched. CDR3 length: 12 residues. The CDR3 region is CASSDRGETQYF. In DNA form, the CDR3 reads TGTGCCAGCAGCGACAGGGGGGAGACCCAGTACTTC.

This chain uses TRBV4-3 with TRBJ1-1, with 8 bases identical to TRBD1. Per germline, CDR1 LGHNA and CDR2 YSLEER. The CDR3 covers 14 residues. Trimming took 2 bases from V and 5 from J; bases not matched to a gene: 4. The CDR3 region has the DNA TGCGCCAGCAGCCAACTCCAGGGGGCAACTGAAGCTTTCTTT. Amino acids: CASSQLQGATEAFF.

This clone has a single count. The CDR3 DNA is TGTGCCAGCAGTTGGTCCAGCGGGGCTAATGAAAAACTGTTTTTT. As protein: CASSWSSGANEKLFF. The J gene is TRBJ1-4, the V gene TRBV6-5, with D unresolved. Germline-derived CDR1 and CDR2 are MNHEY and SVGAGI. V was cut by 4 bases and J by 3 bases, with 12 bases left in between. The CDR3 has 15 amino acids.

The chain uses TRBV4-1 and TRBJ2-3; TRBD2 agrees at 10 bases. V trimming: 3 bases; J trimming: 6 bases; junction bases outside the gene matches: 9. Germline V gene sequence: CDR1 MGHRA, CDR2 YSYEKL. The CDR3 covers 16 residues. CDR3 residues: CASSQHPAGGPDTQYF. The CDR3, as DNA: TGCGCCAGCAGCCAGCACCCAGCGGGGGGGCCGGATACGCAGTATTTT.